These T cell receptor beta chains were read from a single sample in a study of shared clonotypes between healthy human individuals. Method: immunoSEQ multiplex PCR; TCRdb's copy keeps in-frame clones and lacks some. This table has more than 600,000 clones, roughly nine tenths appearing once. The source material was naive CD8+ T cells sorted from blood. Every receptor here comes from a man aged 30 to 45 in good health. Each CDR3 is given with its conserved first and last residue. The order of the fields is J gene, V gene, clone size, D gene, CDR3 DNA, CDR3 protein. The D gene is left open where the match is weak. Expanded clones get a size class; other rows say once, few or many, or leave the size out.

j_gene: TRBJ2-1; v_gene: TRBV28; abundance: NA; d_gene: NA; CDR3nt: TGTGCCAGCAGACGCGACGGGGCGGCCTACAATGAGCAGTTCTTC; CDR3aa: CASRRDGAAYNEQFF
j_gene: TRBJ2-5; v_gene: TRBV27; abundance: NA; d_gene: NA; CDR3nt: TGTGCCAGCAGTTTAGAACAGGGAGTACGGGGGACCCAGTACTTC; CDR3aa: CASSLEQGVRGTQYF
j_gene: TRBJ2-7; v_gene: TRBV7-9; abundance: NA; d_gene: TRBD1; CDR3nt: TGTGCCAGCAGCTCGCACACCGGGACAGATTTCTACGAGCAGTACTTC; CDR3aa: CASSSHTGTDFYEQYF
j_gene: TRBJ1-2; v_gene: TRBV30; abundance: NA; d_gene: NA; CDR3nt: TGTGCCTGGAGTACGGAGCCTTACTCACATGGCTACACCTTC; CDR3aa: CAWSTEPYSHGYTF
j_gene: TRBJ2-5; v_gene: TRBV7-2; abundance: NA; d_gene: NA; CDR3nt: TGTGCCAGCAGCTTTGGGGGTCAAGAGACCCAGTACTTC; CDR3aa: CASSFGGQETQYF
j_gene: TRBJ2-3; v_gene: TRBV27; abundance: NA; d_gene: TRBD2; CDR3nt: TGTGCCAGCAGATCAGCGGGAGAAACAGATACGCAGTATTTT; CDR3aa: CASRSAGETDTQYF
j_gene: TRBJ1-2; v_gene: TRBV28; abundance: NA; d_gene: TRBD1; CDR3nt: TGTGCCAGCAGTTTAGCTCTTACCGGACAGGGAGATGGCTACACCTTC; CDR3aa: CASSLALTGQGDGYTF
j_gene: TRBJ2-7; v_gene: TRBV4-1; abundance: NA; d_gene: NA; CDR3nt: TGCGCCAGCAGCCAAGTTGGAGCCTACGAGCAGTACTTC; CDR3aa: CASSQVGAYEQYF
j_gene: TRBJ2-1; v_gene: TRBV18; abundance: NA; d_gene: NA; CDR3nt: TGTGCCAGCTCCCCCAAGGGGTCCTACAATGAGCAGTTCTTC; CDR3aa: CASSPKGSYNEQFF
j_gene: TRBJ2-7; v_gene: TRBV5-1; abundance: once; d_gene: NA; CDR3nt: TGCGCCAGCAGCTTGTTCCCGGGATACTCCTACGAGCAGTACTTC; CDR3aa: CASSLFPGYSYEQYF
j_gene: TRBJ2-3; v_gene: TRBV4-1; abundance: NA; d_gene: TRBD2; CDR3nt: TGCGCCAGCAGCCCACAGGGGGCGACTAGCGGGAGATTTGTTAGAGATACGCAGTATTTT; CDR3aa: CASSPQGATSGRFVRDTQYF
j_gene: TRBJ2-1; v_gene: TRBV25-1; abundance: NA; d_gene: TRBD2; CDR3nt: TGTGCCAGCAGTGAATACGGGGCGGGAGGGCCCAATGAGCAGTTCTTC; CDR3aa: CASSEYGAGGPNEQFF
j_gene: TRBJ2-1; v_gene: TRBV5-5; abundance: NA; d_gene: NA; CDR3nt: TGTGCCAGCAGCTTGGGGTCTTTGGGTTTCGATGAGCAGTTCTTC; CDR3aa: CASSLGSLGFDEQFF
j_gene: TRBJ1-1; v_gene: TRBV7-9; abundance: few; d_gene: NA; CDR3nt: TGTGCCAGCAGCTTGGGCAGGAACACTGAAGCTTTCTTT; CDR3aa: CASSLGRNTEAFF
j_gene: TRBJ2-1; v_gene: TRBV11-1; abundance: NA; d_gene: TRBD2; CDR3nt: TGTGCCAGCAGCTTTGGGAAGGGAGGGTTGGGCAATGAGCAGTTCTTC; CDR3aa: CASSFGKGGLGNEQFF
j_gene: TRBJ2-7; v_gene: TRBV14; abundance: NA; d_gene: NA; CDR3nt: TGTGCCAGCAGCCAAGAAGCAGGGCCGGTCTACGAGCAGTACTTC; CDR3aa: CASSQEAGPVYEQYF
j_gene: TRBJ2-3; v_gene: TRBV30; abundance: NA; d_gene: NA; CDR3nt: TGTGCCTGGAGTGAACAGATGGGTCGGGATACGCAGTATTTT; CDR3aa: CAWSEQMGRDTQYF
j_gene: TRBJ2-5; v_gene: TRBV5-6; abundance: NA; d_gene: NA; CDR3nt: TGTGCCAGCAGCACCGTCTCGGGAAGGGCAGAGACCCAGTACTTC; CDR3aa: CASSTVSGRAETQYF
j_gene: TRBJ2-1; v_gene: TRBV5-1; abundance: NA; d_gene: NA; CDR3nt: TGCGCCAGCAGCTCCTACTACAGCTCCTACAATGAGCAGTTCTTC; CDR3aa: CASSSYYSSYNEQFF
j_gene: TRBJ2-3; v_gene: TRBV11-3; abundance: NA; d_gene: NA; CDR3nt: TGTGCCAGCAGCTTAACGACCCAGGGCCCCTGGGGCGCAGATACGCAGTATTTT; CDR3aa: CASSLTTQGPWGADTQYF
j_gene: TRBJ1-1; v_gene: TRBV29-1; abundance: once; d_gene: NA; CDR3nt: TGCAGCGGCTCTCATATTAGCATGAACACTGAAGCTTTCTTT; CDR3aa: CSGSHISMNTEAFF
j_gene: TRBJ2-1; v_gene: TRBV29-1; abundance: NA; d_gene: TRBD2; CDR3nt: TGCCGCGCGGGGGTGAGCTACAATGAGCAGTTCTTC; CDR3aa: CRAGVSYNEQFF
j_gene: TRBJ2-7; v_gene: TRBV14; abundance: NA; d_gene: NA; CDR3nt: TGTGCCAGCAGCCAAGATCCACGAGTGACTATAAAGCGGATCTCCTACGAGCAGTACTTC; CDR3aa: CASSQDPRVTIKRISYEQYF
j_gene: TRBJ2-2; v_gene: TRBV13; abundance: once; d_gene: TRBD2; CDR3nt: TGTGCCAGCAGCTTAGGCGGACTAGGGAACACCGGGGAGCTGTTTTTT; CDR3aa: CASSLGGLGNTGELFF
j_gene: TRBJ2-7; v_gene: TRBV4-1; abundance: NA; d_gene: NA; CDR3nt: TGCGCCAGCAGCCAAGTGTCAGGCGTATCCTACGAGCAGTACTTC; CDR3aa: CASSQVSGVSYEQYF
j_gene: TRBJ2-7; v_gene: TRBV28; abundance: NA; d_gene: NA; CDR3nt: TGTGCCAGCGACTCAAACTACGAGCAGTACTTC; CDR3aa: CASDSNYEQYF
j_gene: TRBJ2-2; v_gene: TRBV5-1; abundance: NA; d_gene: NA; CDR3nt: TGCGCCAGCAGCTTGCGACAGAATACGGGTATACACGGGGAGCTGTTTTTT; CDR3aa: CASSLRQNTGIHGELFF
j_gene: TRBJ2-3; v_gene: TRBV20-1; abundance: once; d_gene: NA; CDR3nt: TGCAGTGCTACGACAACAGATACGCAGTATTTT; CDR3aa: CSATTTDTQYF
j_gene: TRBJ1-1; v_gene: TRBV6-4; abundance: many; d_gene: NA; CDR3nt: TGTGCCAGCAGTGAGCTGCACAGTAAAATGAACACTGAAGCTTTCTTT; CDR3aa: CASSELHSKMNTEAFF
j_gene: TRBJ2-7; v_gene: TRBV9; abundance: NA; d_gene: NA; CDR3nt: TGTGCCAGCAGCCAAGACAGTGAAGAGCAGTACTTC; CDR3aa: CASSQDSEEQYF
j_gene: TRBJ2-2; v_gene: TRBV9; abundance: NA; d_gene: TRBD2; CDR3nt: TGTGCCAGCAGCACCAACAGCGGGAGGCCCGGGGAGCTGTTTTTT; CDR3aa: CASSTNSGRPGELFF
j_gene: TRBJ2-7; v_gene: TRBV28; abundance: NA; d_gene: NA; CDR3nt: TGTGCCAGCAGTTTCAGCTACGAGCAGTACTTC; CDR3aa: CASSFSYEQYF
j_gene: TRBJ1-2; v_gene: TRBV7-3; abundance: NA; d_gene: TRBD1; CDR3nt: TGTGCCAGCAGCTTAACCGTATCGGGGACAGAGGGCTATGGCTACACCTTC; CDR3aa: CASSLTVSGTEGYGYTF
j_gene: TRBJ2-7; v_gene: TRBV11-2; abundance: NA; d_gene: TRBD1; CDR3nt: TGTGCCAGCAGCTTTAGAGCGGGGACAGGGGGCCTATACGAGCAGTACTTC; CDR3aa: CASSFRAGTGGLYEQYF
j_gene: TRBJ2-5; v_gene: TRBV2; abundance: NA; d_gene: NA; CDR3nt: TGTGCCAGCAGCCGAGGAGAGACCCAGTACTTC; CDR3aa: CASSRGETQYF
j_gene: TRBJ2-7; v_gene: TRBV27; abundance: once; d_gene: NA; CDR3nt: TGTGCCAGCAGTTTGACTGGACCTTACGAGCAGTACTTC; CDR3aa: CASSLTGPYEQYF